The clone carrying this T cell receptor beta chain was seen many times. This record belongs to a study of blood T cells in healthy people across ages. PCR was performed a second time for about 7 to 11 cycles using a sample-barcoded 5' primer and a J-beta primer mix. From the 5' RACE reads, TCRdb called clonotypes with MiXCR, one entry per CDR3 protein. The table includes hundreds of thousands of distinct CDR3 sequences, 25% to 30% detected once. Isolation recovered at least 6.5 million PBMCs from every sample. The CDR3 sequence is 15 residues long. With 4 bases removed from V and 7 bases from J, the gap between germline ends came to 17 bases. CDR1 SGHAT and CDR2 FQNNGV come from the germline V gene.

Material for sequencing was blood. The TCR comes from an elderly woman in good health. J is TRBJ2-1 and V is TRBV11-2, with D uncertain. CDR3 region: CASSSIITGGNEQFF. The CDR3 DNA reads TGTGCCAGCAGCTCCATTATCACGGGTGGAAATGAGCAGTTCTTC. The full variable domain, in which reference TRBV11-2 and TRBJ2-1 provide the parts outside the CDR3, is EAGVAQSPRYKIIEKRQSVAFWCNPISGHATLYWYQQILGQGPKLLIQFQNNGVVDDSQLPKDRFSAERLKGVDSTLKIQPAKLEDSAVYLCASSSIITGGNEQFFGPGTRLTVL.